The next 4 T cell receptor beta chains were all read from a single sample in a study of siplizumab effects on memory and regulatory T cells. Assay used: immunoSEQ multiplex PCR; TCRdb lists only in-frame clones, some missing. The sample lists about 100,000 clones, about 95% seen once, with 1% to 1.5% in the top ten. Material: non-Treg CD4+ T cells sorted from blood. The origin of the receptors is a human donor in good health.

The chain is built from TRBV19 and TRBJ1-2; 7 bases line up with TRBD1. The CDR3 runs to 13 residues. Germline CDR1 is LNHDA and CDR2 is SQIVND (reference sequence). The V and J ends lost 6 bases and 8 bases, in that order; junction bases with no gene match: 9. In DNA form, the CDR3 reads TGTGCCAGTAGCCTAACCCGGGACAGCGGCTACACCTTC. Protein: CASSLTRDSGYTF.

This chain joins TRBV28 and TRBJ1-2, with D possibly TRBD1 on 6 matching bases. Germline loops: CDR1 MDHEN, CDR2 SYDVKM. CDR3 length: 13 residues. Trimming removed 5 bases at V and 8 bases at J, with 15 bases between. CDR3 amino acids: CASSLFPGDGYTF. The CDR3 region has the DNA TGTGCCAGCAGTCTATTCCCAGGGGACGGCTACACCTTC.

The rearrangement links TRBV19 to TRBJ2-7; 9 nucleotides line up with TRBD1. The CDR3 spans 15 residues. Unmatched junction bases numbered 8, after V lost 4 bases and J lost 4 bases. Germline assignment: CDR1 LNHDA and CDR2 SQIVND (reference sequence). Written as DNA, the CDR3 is TGTGCCAGTAGTAACCAAATGGACAGGGGTTACGAGCAGTACTTC. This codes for CASSNQMDRGYEQYF.

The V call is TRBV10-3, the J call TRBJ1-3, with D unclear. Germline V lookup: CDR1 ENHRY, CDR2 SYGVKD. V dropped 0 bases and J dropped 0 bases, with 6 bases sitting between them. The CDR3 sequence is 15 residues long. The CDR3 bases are TGTGCCATCAGTGAGTCACTATTCTCTGGAAACACCATATATTTT. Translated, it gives CAISESLFSGNTIYF.